The rows below give T cell receptor beta chains drawn from one sample of a study of cytomegalovirus exposure and HLA in healthy donors. Clones were sequenced by immunoSEQ multiplex PCR, and TCRdb holds only the in-frame ones, with some missing. This sample has 150,000 to 200,000 clones, with 70% to 80% found just once. What was sequenced was PBMCs. All receptors come from a woman in her forties or fifties in good health and CMV-seronegative. CDR3s include the opening cysteine and the closing phenylalanine or tryptophan. A D gene is named only where the DNA matches it firmly. Size is omitted from some rows. Given values are once, few, many or a class for expanded clones.

v_gene	abundance	j_gene	d_gene	CDR3aa	CDR3nt
TRBV4-1	-	TRBJ2-2	-	CASSQDRAGANTGELFF	TGCGCCAGCAGCCAAGATCGGGCCGGGGCGAACACCGGGGAGCTGTTTTTT
TRBV4-3	-	TRBJ1-2	-	CASSQDRGGVEDYGYTF	TGCGCCAGCAGCCAAGATCGAGGCGGGGTTGAGGACTATGGCTACACCTTC
TRBV10-3	-	TRBJ2-5	TRBD2	CAISVGTSGIETQYF	TGTGCCATCAGTGTCGGGACTAGCGGGATAGAGACCCAGTACTTC
TRBV28	-	TRBJ1-1	-	CASSLRLSEAFF	TGTGCCAGCAGTTTACGGTTAAGTGAAGCTTTCTTT
TRBV10-3	-	TRBJ1-2	-	CAIRQGFNYGYTF	TGTGCCATCCGCCAGGGGTTTAACTATGGCTACACCTTC
TRBV9	-	TRBJ1-3	-	CASSQGGRNTIYF	TGTGCCAGCAGCCAGGGAGGGAGAAACACCATATATTTT
TRBV4-2	-	TRBJ2-7	TRBD1	CASSQEGTDSYEQYF	TGTGCCAGCAGCCAAGAAGGGACAGACTCCTACGAGCAGTACTTC
TRBV13	-	TRBJ2-7	-	CASSLRQFSYEQYF	TGTGCCAGCAGCTTAAGACAGTTCTCCTACGAGCAGTACTTC
TRBV7-7	few	TRBJ2-2	TRBD2	CASRVSGTVGELFF	TGTGCTAGCAGGGTTAGCGGGACGGTCGGGGAGCTGTTTTTT
TRBV5-6	few	TRBJ2-7	TRBD2	CASSTYGLAGGYEQYF	TGTGCCAGCAGCACCTACGGACTAGCGGGTGGCTACGAGCAGTACTTC
TRBV5-1	-	TRBJ1-4	TRBD1	CASSPDRGYNEKLFF	TGCGCCAGCAGCCCCGACAGGGGGTATAATGAAAAACTGTTTTTT
TRBV5-4	-	TRBJ1-1	TRBD1	CASTLSTGANTEAFF	TGTGCCAGCACCCTTTCGACAGGGGCGAACACTGAAGCTTTCTTT
TRBV28	once	TRBJ1-2	-	CASSLRVGSGYTF	TGTGCCAGCAGTTTGCGGGTTGGTTCCGGCTACACCTTC
TRBV6-1	-	TRBJ2-7	TRBD1	CASSEAGQGPYEQYF	TGTGCCAGCAGTGAAGCGGGACAGGGCCCCTACGAGCAGTACTTC
TRBV5-4	-	TRBJ2-7	-	CASSFQGYEQYF	TGTGCCAGCAGCTTTCAGGGGTACGAGCAGTACTTC
TRBV5-5	-	TRBJ2-2	-	CASSTRDSRTGELFF	TGTGCCAGCAGCACCCGGGACTCACGAACCGGGGAGCTGTTTTTT
TRBV15	-	TRBJ1-2	-	CATSPGYGYTF	TGTGCCACCAGCCCCGGGTATGGCTACACCTTC
TRBV2	-	TRBJ2-7	TRBD1	CASSVWTGVNEQYF	TGTGCCAGCAGTGTGTGGACAGGGGTAAACGAGCAGTACTTC
TRBV30	few	TRBJ1-1	TRBD1	CAWTSGGNTEAFF	TGTGCCTGGACCTCAGGGGGGAACACTGAAGCTTTCTTT
TRBV18	-	TRBJ1-4	TRBD1	CASSPPGGQVHKGATNEKLFF	TGTGCCAGCTCACCACCGGGGGGACAGGTACATAAGGGGGCAACTAATGAAAAACTGTTTTTT
TRBV4-2	-	TRBJ2-7	-	CASSQVSGLGSSYEQYF	TGTGCCAGCAGCCAAGTATCCGGGTTGGGGAGTTCCTACGAGCAGTACTTC
TRBV7-9	few	TRBJ2-2	TRBD1	CASSRWTGDNTGELFF	TGTGCCAGCAGCCGTTGGACAGGTGATAACACCGGGGAGCTGTTTTTT
TRBV25-1	-	TRBJ2-2	TRBD2	CASSRTSGSLGELFF	TGTGCCAGCAGTAGAACTAGCGGGAGCCTCGGGGAGCTGTTTTTT